What follows are 15 T cell receptor beta chains derived from one specimen sequenced in a study of blood T cell repertoires in COVID-19. Some clones are missing from TCRdb's copy, which holds only in-frame ones; the method was immunoSEQ multiplex PCR. The table records around 240,000 clones, 84% of them present only once. Sequenced input: peripheral blood. Every receptor here comes from a woman in her thirties or forties who had recovered from COVID-19.

This clone was seen a few times. V and J are TRBV5-1 and TRBJ1-2, with 8 bases that match TRBD1. Germline lookup yields CDR1 SGHRS and CDR2 YFSETQ. With 1 base clipped from V and 6 bases from J, the junction kept 5 bases outside the gene matches. This CDR3 has 14 amino acids. CDR3: CASSLQDRDNGYTF. The CDR3 nucleotides read TGCGCCAGCAGCTTGCAGGACAGGGACAATGGCTACACCTTC.

The gene calls are TRBV7-2 and TRBJ2-1, with 13 bases matching TRBD2. Germline CDR1 SGHTA, CDR2 FQGNSA. V shed 0 bases, J shed 3 bases, and the junction held 11 bases outside the gene matches. This CDR3 has 20 residues. Here the CDR3 reads CASSLARSGLAGSYYNEQFF. DNA of the CDR3: TGTGCCAGCAGCTTAGCGAGATCGGGACTAGCGGGGTCTTACTACAATGAGCAGTTCTTC.

The chain combines TRBV28 with TRBJ1-1; a possible D gene is TRBD1 (5 bases). CDR3 size: 15 residues. CDR1 is MDHEN and CDR2 is SYDVKM in the germline V gene. Trimming removed 3 bases at V and 2 bases at J, with 13 bases between. CDR3 sequence reads: CASSFIRDSNTEAFF. The CDR3, as DNA: TGTGCCAGCAGTTTCATCCGGGACTCAAACACTGAAGCTTTCTTT. Filled out from reference TRBV28 and TRBJ1-1, the complete variable domain reads DVKVTQSSRYLVKRTGEKVFLECVQDMDHENMFWYRQDPGLGLRLIYFSYDVKMKEKGDIPEGYSVSREKKERFSLILESASTNQTSMYLCASSFIRDSNTEAFFGQGTRLTVV.

This clone is a singleton in its sample. J is TRBJ2-7 and V is TRBV7-2; perhaps TRBD1 as D (5 bases). Germline V gene data show CDR1 as SGHTA and CDR2 as FQGNSA. The CDR3 contains 14 residues. V was trimmed by 2 bases and J by 3 bases, leaving 11 bases between them. CDR3 sequence reads: CASSLQGVFYEQYF. As DNA, the CDR3 is TGTGCCAGCAGCTTACAAGGGGTTTTCTACGAGCAGTACTTC.

This clone was picked up one time. This chain connects TRBV5-1 to TRBJ1-6; unclear D gene. This CDR3 is 16 amino acids long. Germline loops: CDR1 SGHRS, CDR2 YFSETQ. V lost 2 bases to trimming and J lost 1 base, with 10 bases between them. The CDR3 here is CASSFFAVSYNSPLHF. The CDR3 bases are TGCGCCAGCAGCTTTTTTGCAGTGTCCTATAATTCACCCCTCCACTTT.

The table lists this clone with a count of one. The V gene is TRBV24-1, the J gene TRBJ2-7, with 8 bases identical to TRBD1. The CDR3 sequence is 15 residues long. Per the germline V gene, CDR1 is KGHDR and CDR2 is SFDVKD. V was pared by 2 bases and J by 4 bases, with 6 bases of the junction left unmatched. For the CDR3, the DNA is TGTGCCACCAGTGATTCGGGACAGGCTTTGTACGAGCAGTACTTC. Its protein is CATSDSGQALYEQYF.

This clone has just a few counts. This chain joins TRBV7-9 and TRBJ2-6; a possible D gene is TRBD1 (5 bases). CDR1 is SEHNR, CDR2 FQNEAQ, per germline (reference sequence). The CDR3 extends over 14 amino acids. Trimming removed 7 bases from V and 2 bases from J, with 9 bases in between. The CDR3 DNA sequence: TGTGCCAGCACGGACACGGCTGGGGCCAACGTCCTGACTTTC. Translated, it gives CASTDTAGANVLTF.

This chain joins TRBV2 and TRBJ2-7; D is undetermined. There are 11 residues in the CDR3. Germline V gene sequence: CDR1 SNHLY, CDR2 FYNNEI. Trimming removed 5 bases from V and 2 bases from J, with 4 bases in between. CDR3: CASSFTYEQYF. CDR3 in DNA: TGTGCCAGCAGTTTCACCTACGAGCAGTACTTC.

The chain couples TRBV19 to TRBJ2-3, with TRBD2 matching over 15 bases. CDR1 is LNHDA and CDR2 is SQIVND in the germline V gene (reference sequence). The V and J ends lost 5 bases and 3 bases, in that order; junction bases with no gene match: 3. The CDR3 runs to 16 residues. The CDR3: CASSSGLAGGTDTQYF. The CDR3 bases are TGTGCCAGTAGTTCTGGACTAGCGGGGGGGACAGATACGCAGTATTTT.

The V call is TRBV28, the J call TRBJ1-3, with unresolved D. The V gene's germline CDR1 is MDHEN and CDR2 SYDVKM. The CDR3 covers 13 residues. Deletions cut 8 bases from V and 0 bases from J, with 8 bases between. The CDR3 sequence: CASFTSSGNTIYF. CDR3 bases: TGTGCCAGCTTCACGAGCTCTGGAAACACCATATATTTT.

This chain uses TRBV18 with TRBJ1-1; D possibly corresponds to TRBD1 (5 bases). V lost 5 bases and J lost 6, with 13 bases in between. Germline V lookup: CDR1 KGHSH, CDR2 LQKENI. The CDR3 is 13 residues long. The CDR3 region is CASSWEQAAEAFF. The DNA of the CDR3 is TGTGCCAGCTCATGGGAACAGGCCGCTGAAGCTTTCTTT.

V and J are TRBV10-2 and TRBJ1-2; 7 nucleotides align to TRBD1. The germline V gene has CDR1 WSHSY and CDR2 SAAADI. Trimming cost V 8 bases and J 4 bases; bases outside gene matches: 7. This CDR3 comprises 13 residues. The CDR3 nucleotides read TGCGCCAGCGGGACAGTCCCTCTCTATGGCTACACCTTC. This sequence encodes CASGTVPLYGYTF.

This chain uses TRBV2 with TRBJ1-1; the D is unclear. Deletions cut 4 bases from V and 4 bases from J, with 10 bases between. Germline V gives CDR1 SNHLY, CDR2 FYNNEI. The CDR3 extends over 13 amino acids. CDR3 in DNA: TGTGCCAGCAGTGTAGGTGAGGGCACTGAAGCTTTCTTT. It is translated as CASSVGEGTEAFF.

Points on this clone: This may be a read error: a much more frequent sequence differs by one nucleotide. This sequence joins TRBV2 and TRBJ1-5, with 9 nucleotides matching TRBD1. Trimming cost V 5 bases and J 5 bases; bases outside gene matches: 4. This CDR3 is built from 14 residues. The germline CDR1 and CDR2 sequences are SNHLY and FYNNEI. The DNA for the CDR3 is TGTGCCAGCAGTCCGGGACAGGGCTATCAGCCCCAGCATTTT. Translating it yields CASSPGQGYQPQHF.

The chain joins TRBV7-2 to TRBJ1-6; 8 nucleotides align to TRBD1. This CDR3 region has 15 residues. Germline CDR1 is SGHTA and CDR2 is FQGNSA. V lost 5 bases, J lost 7 bases, and 7 bases stayed unmatched. CDR3 in amino acids: CASSLDRAGNSPLHF. CDR3 coding DNA: TGTGCCAGCAGCCTGGACAGGGCGGGGAATTCACCCCTCCACTTT.